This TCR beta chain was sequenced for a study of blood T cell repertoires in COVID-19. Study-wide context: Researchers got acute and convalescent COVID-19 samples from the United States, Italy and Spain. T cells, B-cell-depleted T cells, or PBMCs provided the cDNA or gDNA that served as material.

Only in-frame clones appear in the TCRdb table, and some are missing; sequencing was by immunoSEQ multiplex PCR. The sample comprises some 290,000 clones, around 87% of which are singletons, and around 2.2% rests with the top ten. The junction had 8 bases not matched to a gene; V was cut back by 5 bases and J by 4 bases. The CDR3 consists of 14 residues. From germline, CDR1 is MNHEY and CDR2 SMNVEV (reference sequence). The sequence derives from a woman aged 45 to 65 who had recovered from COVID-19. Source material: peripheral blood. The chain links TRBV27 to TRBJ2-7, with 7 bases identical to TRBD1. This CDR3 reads CASSPRQGRYEQYF. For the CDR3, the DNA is TGTGCCAGCAGTCCGCGACAGGGTCGGTACGAGCAGTACTTC.